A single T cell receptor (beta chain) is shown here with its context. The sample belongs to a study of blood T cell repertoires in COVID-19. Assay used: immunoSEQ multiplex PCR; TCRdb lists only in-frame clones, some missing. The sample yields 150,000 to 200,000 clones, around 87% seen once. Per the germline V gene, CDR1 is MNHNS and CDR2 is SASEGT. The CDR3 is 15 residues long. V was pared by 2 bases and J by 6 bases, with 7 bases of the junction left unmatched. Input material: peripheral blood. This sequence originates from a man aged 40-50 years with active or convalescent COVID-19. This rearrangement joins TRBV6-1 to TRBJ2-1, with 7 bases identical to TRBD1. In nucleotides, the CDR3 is TGTGCCAGCAGTGAAATCGGGGCAGGGGGCAATGAGCAGTTCTTC. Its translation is CASSEIGAGGNEQFF.